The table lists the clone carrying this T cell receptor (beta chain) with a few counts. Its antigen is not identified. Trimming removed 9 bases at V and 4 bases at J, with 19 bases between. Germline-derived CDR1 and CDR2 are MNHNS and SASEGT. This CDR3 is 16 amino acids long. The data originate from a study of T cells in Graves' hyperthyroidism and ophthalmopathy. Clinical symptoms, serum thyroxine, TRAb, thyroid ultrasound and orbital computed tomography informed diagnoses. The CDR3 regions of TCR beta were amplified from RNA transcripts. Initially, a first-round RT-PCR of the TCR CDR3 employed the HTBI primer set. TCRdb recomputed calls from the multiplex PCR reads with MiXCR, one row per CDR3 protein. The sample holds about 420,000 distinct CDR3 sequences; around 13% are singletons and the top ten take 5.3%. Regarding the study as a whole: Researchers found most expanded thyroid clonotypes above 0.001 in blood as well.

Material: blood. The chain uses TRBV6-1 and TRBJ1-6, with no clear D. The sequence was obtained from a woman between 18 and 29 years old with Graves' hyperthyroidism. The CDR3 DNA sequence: TGTGCCAGTACCATCCAGCCCGGGCGATATAATTCACCCCTCCACTTT. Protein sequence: CASTIQPGRYNSPLHF.